Shown below are 8 T cell receptor beta chains from a single sample sequenced in a study of blood T cell repertoires in COVID-19. Clones were sequenced by immunoSEQ multiplex PCR, and TCRdb holds only the in-frame ones, with some missing. Of a few hundred thousand clones detected, approximately 89% appear once; the ten largest clones hold approximately 1.8%. The sample consisted of peripheral blood. These receptors were taken from a woman aged 30 to 39 with COVID-19, enrolled during active disease.

V is TRBV15 and J is TRBJ2-5; maybe TRBD2 (7 bases). The CDR3 covers 14 residues. CDR1 is LNHNV and CDR2 is YYDKDF in the germline V gene (reference sequence). Trimming took 1 base from V and 5 from J, leaving 11 bases between them. The CDR3 sequence is CATSRVGGRETQYF. In DNA form, the CDR3 reads TGTGCCACCAGCAGAGTGGGGGGGCGGGAGACCCAGTACTTC.

The chain couples TRBV7-9 to TRBJ2-3; 7 nucleotides align to TRBD1. The CDR3 has 13 amino acids. Germline trimming cut 7 bases from V and 3 bases from J; bases unmatched to any gene: 4. Germline V lookup: CDR1 SEHNR, CDR2 FQNEAQ (reference sequence). The CDR3 region has the DNA TGTGCCAGCAACATCAGGGGGACAGATACGCAGTATTTT. Protein: CASNIRGTDTQYF.

The gene calls are TRBV29-1 and TRBJ1-3, with D unresolved. The V gene lost 5 bases and the J gene lost 4 bases, with 12 bases spanning the gap. The CDR3 is 13 residues long. CDR1 SQVTM and CDR2 ANQGSEA come from the germline V gene. The CDR3 loop reads CSVWAADGNTIYF. The DNA of the CDR3 is TGCAGCGTTTGGGCAGCTGACGGAAACACCATATATTTT.

This chain uses TRBV27 with TRBJ1-4, with D unresolved. This CDR3 spans 15 amino acids. The V and J ends lost 6 bases and 0 bases respectively, with 11 bases between them. The V gene's germline CDR1 is MNHEY and CDR2 SMNVEV (reference sequence). CDR3 sequence reads: CASSPTTATNEKLFF. As DNA, the CDR3 is TGTGCCAGCAGCCCCACAACAGCAACTAATGAAAAACTGTTTTTT.

J is TRBJ2-3 and V is TRBV2; 8 nucleotides line up with TRBD1. In germline, CDR1 is SNHLY, CDR2 FYNNEI. Germline trimming cut 6 bases from V and 0 bases from J; bases unmatched to any gene: 2. This CDR3 is 14 amino acids long. The chain's CDR3 is CASRRTGSTDTQYF. The CDR3 nucleotides read TGTGCCAGCAGACGGACAGGGAGCACAGATACGCAGTATTTT. The whole variable domain, remainder taken from reference TRBV2 and TRBJ2-3, is EPEVTQTPSHQVTQMGQEVILRCVPISNHLYFYWYRQILGQKVEFLVSFYNNEISEKSEIFDDQFSVERPDGSNFTLKIRSTKLEDSAMYFCASRRTGSTDTQYFGPGTRLTVL.

The chain carries TRBV11-3 and TRBJ2-5; a possible D gene is TRBD2 (6 bases). V lost 5 bases, J lost 3 bases, and 16 bases lay in between. Germline values: CDR1 SGHNT, CDR2 YENEEA. This CDR3 comprises 15 residues. CDR3 bases: TGTGCCAGCAGCCTGGGGGGTCTGGATGAAGAGACCCAGTACTTC. This sequence encodes CASSLGGLDEETQYF.

V and J are TRBV7-2 and TRBJ1-3, with D possibly TRBD1 on 5 matching bases. This CDR3 contains 14 residues. Germline-derived CDR1 and CDR2 are SGHTA and FQGNSA. V was clipped by 5 bases and J by 0 bases, with 8 bases between them. The CDR3 here is CASSPGFSGNTIYF. In DNA form, the CDR3 reads TGTGCCAGCAGCCCAGGGTTCTCTGGAAACACCATATATTTT.

The CDR3 region has the DNA TGTGCCAGCAGCCGCCAGGAAGGCTATGGCTACACCTTC. Amino acid sequence: CASSRQEGYGYTF. This chain joins TRBV6-5 and TRBJ1-2, with D unresolved. The CDR3 has 13 amino acids. The germline V and J ends were trimmed by 6 bases and 4 bases, with 12 bases remaining between them. Germline V CDR1 and CDR2: MNHEY, SVGAGI.